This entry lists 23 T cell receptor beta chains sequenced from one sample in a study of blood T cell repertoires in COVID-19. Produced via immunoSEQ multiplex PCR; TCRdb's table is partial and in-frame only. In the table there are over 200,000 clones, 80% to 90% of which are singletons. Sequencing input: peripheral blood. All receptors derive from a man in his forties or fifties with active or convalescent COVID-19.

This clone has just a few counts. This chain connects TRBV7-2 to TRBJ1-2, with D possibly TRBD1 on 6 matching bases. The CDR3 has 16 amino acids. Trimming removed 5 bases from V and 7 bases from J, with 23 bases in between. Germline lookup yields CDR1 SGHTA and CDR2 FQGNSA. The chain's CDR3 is CASSVTGIQGSSGYTF. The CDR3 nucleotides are TGTGCCAGCAGCGTAACAGGGATTCAAGGGTCCTCTGGCTACACCTTC.

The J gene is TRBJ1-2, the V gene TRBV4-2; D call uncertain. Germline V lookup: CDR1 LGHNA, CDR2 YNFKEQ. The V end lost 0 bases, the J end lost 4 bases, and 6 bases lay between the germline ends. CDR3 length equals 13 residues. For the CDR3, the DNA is TGTGCCAGCAGCCAAGACACTTTCTATGGCTACACCTTC. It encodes CASSQDTFYGYTF.

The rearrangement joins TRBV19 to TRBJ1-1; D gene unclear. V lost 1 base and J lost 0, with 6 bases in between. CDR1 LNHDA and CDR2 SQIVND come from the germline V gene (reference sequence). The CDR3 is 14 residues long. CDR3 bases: TGTGCCAGTAGTATAGGAAACTTGAACACTGAAGCTTTCTTT. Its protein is CASSIGNLNTEAFF.

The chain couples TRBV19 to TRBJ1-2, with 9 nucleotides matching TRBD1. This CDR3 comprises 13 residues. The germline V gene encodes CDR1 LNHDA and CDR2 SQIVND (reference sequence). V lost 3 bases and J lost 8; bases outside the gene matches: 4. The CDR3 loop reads CASSMGQGGGYTF. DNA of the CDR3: TGTGCCAGTAGTATGGGACAGGGAGGAGGCTACACCTTC.

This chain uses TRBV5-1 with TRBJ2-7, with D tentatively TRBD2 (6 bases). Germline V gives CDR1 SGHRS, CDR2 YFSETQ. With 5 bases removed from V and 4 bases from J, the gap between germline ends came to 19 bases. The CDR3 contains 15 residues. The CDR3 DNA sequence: TGCGCCAGCAGATCGTCCAGCGGGCCCTTTTACGAGCAGTACTTC. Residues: CASRSSSGPFYEQYF.

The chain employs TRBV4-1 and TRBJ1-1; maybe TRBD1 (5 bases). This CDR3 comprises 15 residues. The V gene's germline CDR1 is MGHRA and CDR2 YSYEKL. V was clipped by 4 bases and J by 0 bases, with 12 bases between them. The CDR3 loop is CASSRQTEMNTEAFF. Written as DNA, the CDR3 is TGCGCCAGCAGCCGGCAGACAGAGATGAACACTGAAGCTTTCTTT.

The CDR3 coding sequence is TGTGCCAGCAGCTTGCGAGCAGGAACTCTAGCCAAAAACATTCAGTACTTC. Amino acid sequence: CASSLRAGTLAKNIQYF. This chain uses TRBV7-2 with TRBJ2-4; D is uncertain. The CDR3 extends over 17 amino acids. Germline assignment: CDR1 SGHTA and CDR2 FQGNSA. V lost 3 bases and J lost 0, with 15 bases in between. Variable domain in full (rest from reference TRBV7-2 and TRBJ2-4): GAGVSQSPSNKVTEKGKDVELRCDPISGHTALYWYRQSLGQGLEFLIYFQGNSAPDKSGLPSDRFSAERTGGSVSTLTIQRTQQEDSAVYLCASSLRAGTLAKNIQYFGAGTRLSVL.

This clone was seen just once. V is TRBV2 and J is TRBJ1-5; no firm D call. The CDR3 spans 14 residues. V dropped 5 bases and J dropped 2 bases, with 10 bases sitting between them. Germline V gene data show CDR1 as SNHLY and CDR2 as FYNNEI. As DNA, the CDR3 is TGTGCCAGCAGTCAGAACCCCGGCAATCAGCCCCAGCATTTT. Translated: CASSQNPGNQPQHF.

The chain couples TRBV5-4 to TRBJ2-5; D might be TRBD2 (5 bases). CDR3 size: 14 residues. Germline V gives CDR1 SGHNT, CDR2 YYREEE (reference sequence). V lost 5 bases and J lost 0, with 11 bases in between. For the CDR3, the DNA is TGTGCCAGCAGTCAGACTAACGACCAAGAGACCCAGTACTTC. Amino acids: CASSQTNDQETQYF.

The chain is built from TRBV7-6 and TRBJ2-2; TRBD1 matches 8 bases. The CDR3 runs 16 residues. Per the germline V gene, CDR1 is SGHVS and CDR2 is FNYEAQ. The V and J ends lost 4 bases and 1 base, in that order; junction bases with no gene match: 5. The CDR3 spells CASSSRQGMNTGELFF. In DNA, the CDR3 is TGTGCCAGCAGCTCCAGACAGGGGATGAACACCGGGGAGCTGTTTTTT.

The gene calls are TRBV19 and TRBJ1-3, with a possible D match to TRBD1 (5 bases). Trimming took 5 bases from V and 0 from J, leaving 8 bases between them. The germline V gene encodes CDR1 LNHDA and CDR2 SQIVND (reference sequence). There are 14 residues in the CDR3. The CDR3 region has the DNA TGTGCCAGTAGTCAGGACAACTCTGGAAACACCATATATTTT. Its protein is CASSQDNSGNTIYF. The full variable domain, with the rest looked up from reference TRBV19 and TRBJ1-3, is DGGITQSPKYLFRKEGQNVTLSCEQNLNHDAMYWYRQDPGQGLRLIYYSQIVNDFQKGDIAEGYSVSREKKESFPLTVTSAQKNPTAFYLCASSQDNSGNTIYFGEGSWLTVV.

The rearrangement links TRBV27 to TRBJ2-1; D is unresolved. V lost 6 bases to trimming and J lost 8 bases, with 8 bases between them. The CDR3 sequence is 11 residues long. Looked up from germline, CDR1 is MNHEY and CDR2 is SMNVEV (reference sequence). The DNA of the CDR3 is TGTGCCAGCAGCACAACCCATGAGCAGTTCTTC. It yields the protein CASSTTHEQFF.

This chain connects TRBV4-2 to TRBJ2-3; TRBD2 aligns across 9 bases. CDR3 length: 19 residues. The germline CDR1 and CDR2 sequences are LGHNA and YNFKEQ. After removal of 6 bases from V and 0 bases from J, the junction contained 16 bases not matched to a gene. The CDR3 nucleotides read TGTGCCAGCAGTCAATCTAGGCAGGTTGCGGGGGGGAGCACAGATACGCAGTATTTT. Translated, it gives CASSQSRQVAGGSTDTQYF.

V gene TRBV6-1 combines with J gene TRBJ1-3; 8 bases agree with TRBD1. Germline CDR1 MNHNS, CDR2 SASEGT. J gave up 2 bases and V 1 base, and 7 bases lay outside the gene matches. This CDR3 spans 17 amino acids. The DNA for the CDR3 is TGTGCCAGCAGTGAAGACCCCGGACAGGGAGCTGGAAACACCATATATTTT. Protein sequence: CASSEDPGQGAGNTIYF.

In nucleotides, the CDR3 is TGTGCCAGCAGCCTCCTGGCCAGACAGTTCTTC. Encoded protein: CASSLLARQFF. The chain employs TRBV28 and TRBJ2-1, with D hard to call. This CDR3 comprises 11 residues. Trimming shortened V by 6 bases and J by 13 bases, and 13 bases separated the two germline ends. Looked up from germline, CDR1 is MDHEN and CDR2 is SYDVKM. Filled out from reference TRBV28 and TRBJ2-1, the complete variable domain reads DVKVTQSSRYLVKRTGEKVFLECVQDMDHENMFWYRQDPGLGLRLIYFSYDVKMKEKGDIPEGYSVSREKKERFSLILESASTNQTSMYLCASSLLARQFFGPGTRLTVL.

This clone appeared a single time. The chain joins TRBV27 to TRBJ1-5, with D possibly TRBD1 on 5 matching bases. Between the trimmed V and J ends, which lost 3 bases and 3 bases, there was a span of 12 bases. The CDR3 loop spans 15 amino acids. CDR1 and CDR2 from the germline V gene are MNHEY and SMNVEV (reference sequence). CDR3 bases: TGTGCCAGCAGTTTGCGGGGGAACCTCAATCAGCCCCAGCATTTT. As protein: CASSLRGNLNQPQHF.

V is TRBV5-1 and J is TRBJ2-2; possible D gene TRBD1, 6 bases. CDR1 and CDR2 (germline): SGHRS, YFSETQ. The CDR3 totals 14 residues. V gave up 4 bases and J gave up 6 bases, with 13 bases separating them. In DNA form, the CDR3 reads TGCGCCAGCAGCCCTCAAGCAGGGGCCGGGGAGCTGTTTTTT. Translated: CASSPQAGAGELFF.

CDR3 sequence (DNA): TGTGCCTGCTTGGGACAGGGGGCGATTCAGCCCCAGCATTTT. It is translated as CACLGQGAIQPQHF. The J gene is TRBJ1-5, the V gene TRBV30; 12 bases align to TRBD1. The CDR3 consists of 14 residues. V was clipped by 6 bases and J by 6 bases; unmatched bases: 6. Germline CDR1 is GTSNPN and CDR2 is SVGIG (reference sequence).

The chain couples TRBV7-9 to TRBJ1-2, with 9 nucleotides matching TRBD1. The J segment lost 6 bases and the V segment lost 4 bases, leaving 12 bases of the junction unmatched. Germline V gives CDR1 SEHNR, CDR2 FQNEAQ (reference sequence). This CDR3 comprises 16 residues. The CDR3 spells CASSSQDRGLSDGYTF. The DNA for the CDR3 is TGTGCCAGCAGCTCTCAAGACAGGGGGTTAAGCGATGGCTACACCTTC.

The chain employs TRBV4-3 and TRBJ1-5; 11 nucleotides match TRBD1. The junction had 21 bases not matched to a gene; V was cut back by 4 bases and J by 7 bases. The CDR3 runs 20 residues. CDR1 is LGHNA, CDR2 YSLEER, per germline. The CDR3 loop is CASSRQLPGGGTGGNQPQHF. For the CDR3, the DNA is TGCGCCAGCAGCCGCCAACTCCCGGGTGGCGGGACAGGGGGGAACCAGCCCCAGCATTTT.

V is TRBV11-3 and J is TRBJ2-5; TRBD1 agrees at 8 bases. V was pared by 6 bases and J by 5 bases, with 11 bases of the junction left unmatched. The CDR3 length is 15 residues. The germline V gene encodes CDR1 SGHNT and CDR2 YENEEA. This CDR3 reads CASRPDRGGGETQYF. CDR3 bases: TGTGCCAGCAGACCCGACAGGGGTGGAGGGGAGACCCAGTACTTC.

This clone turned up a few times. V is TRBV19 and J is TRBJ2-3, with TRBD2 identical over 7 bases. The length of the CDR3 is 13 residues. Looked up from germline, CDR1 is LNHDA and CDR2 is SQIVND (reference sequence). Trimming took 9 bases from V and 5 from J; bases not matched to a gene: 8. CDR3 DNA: TGTGCCAGCGGACTAGTCGCTGGAGATACGCAGTATTTT. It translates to CASGLVAGDTQYF.

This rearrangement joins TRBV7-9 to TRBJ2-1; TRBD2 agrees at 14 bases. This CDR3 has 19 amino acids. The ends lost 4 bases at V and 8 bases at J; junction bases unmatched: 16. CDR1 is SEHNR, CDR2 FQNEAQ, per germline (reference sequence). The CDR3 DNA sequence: TGTGCCAGCAGCTCAAACCCGGGACTAGCGGGAGTGCTTTTGTATGAGCAGTTCTTC. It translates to CASSSNPGLAGVLLYEQFF.